This passage covers 17 T cell receptor beta chains from one sample sequenced in a study of T-cell reconstitution after alpha-beta-depleted transplantation in children. For TCRbeta, the library was prepared with unique molecular identifiers. TCRdb fed the PCR reads into MiXCR, producing one record per CDR3 protein. In the table there are 400,000 to 500,000 distinct CDR3 sequences, roughly 10% of which are singletons. The sample consisted of PBMCs from the stem cell graft donor, taken from the stem cell graft. These receptors were obtained from a human donor who donated a stem cell graft to a child with acute myeloid leukemia.

The J gene is TRBJ2-7, the V gene TRBV6-2 or TRBV6-3, with TRBD1 identical over 7 bases. V shed 2 bases and J 2 bases; nucleotides not matched to a gene: 9. This CDR3 region has 16 residues. CDR1 is MNHEY and CDR2 is SVGEGT in the germline V gene. This chain's CDR3 is CASSYDDTGVAYEQYF. Written as DNA, the CDR3 is TGTGCCAGCAGTTACGACGACACAGGGGTCGCCTACGAGCAGTACTTC.

V gene TRBV7-9 combines with J gene TRBJ2-1; possible D gene TRBD2, 5 bases. Germline V gene data show CDR1 as SEHNR and CDR2 as FQNEAQ (reference sequence). Deletions cut 4 bases from V and 8 bases from J, with 9 bases between. The CDR3 length is 12 residues. Written as DNA, the CDR3 is TGTGCCAGCAGCTATGGACTCGATGAGCAGTTCTTC. Its protein product is CASSYGLDEQFF.

The rearrangement links TRBV7-9 to TRBJ2-5; possible D gene TRBD1, 6 bases. V was pared by 5 bases and J by 5 bases, with 12 bases between. Germline assignment: CDR1 SEHNR and CDR2 FQNEAQ (reference sequence). CDR3 length equals 13 residues. The CDR3 nucleotides are TGTGCCAGCAGCGAGTACAGGGATGAGACCCAGTACTTC. Protein: CASSEYRDETQYF.

The chain carries TRBV20-1 and TRBJ2-4; D is possibly TRBD1 (6 bases). In germline, CDR1 is DFQATT, CDR2 SNEGSKA (reference sequence). Deletions cut 0 bases from V and 6 bases from J, with 15 bases between. This CDR3 has 15 amino acids. The CDR3 sequence is CSARDRQDLGNIQYF. The CDR3 DNA follows: TGCAGTGCTAGAGACCGACAGGATCTGGGAAACATTCAGTACTTC.

This clonotype showed up many times. The chain joins TRBV10-3 to TRBJ2-5; unclear D gene. CDR3 length equals 13 residues. V lost 3 bases, J lost 5 bases, and 10 bases lay in between. Germline CDR1 and CDR2: ENHRY and SYGVKD. In nucleotides, the CDR3 is TGTGCCATCAGTGAAGGTGACAACGAGACCCAGTACTTC. Protein sequence: CAISEGDNETQYF.

The rearrangement joins TRBV19 to TRBJ2-6; 11 nucleotides match TRBD2. CDR3 length: 15 residues. CDR1 LNHDA and CDR2 SQIVND come from the germline V gene (reference sequence). The J segment lost 2 bases and the V segment lost 6 bases, leaving 0 bases of the junction unmatched. The CDR3 here is CASRLAGAGANVLTF. For the CDR3, the DNA is TGTGCCAGTAGACTAGCGGGAGCTGGGGCCAACGTCCTGACTTTC.

The chain has TRBV29-1 and TRBJ2-5, with D possibly matching TRBD2 (6 bases). The germline gives CDR1 SQVTM, CDR2 ANQGSEA. Trimming pared 2 bases from V and 2 bases from J, leaving 12 bases between. The CDR3 has 14 amino acids. The CDR3: CSVEPAGLQETQYF. As DNA, the CDR3 is TGCAGCGTTGAACCGGCCGGACTACAAGAGACCCAGTACTTC.

CDR3 in amino acids: CASSKGGLAGRDTQYF. The CDR3 DNA is TGTGCCAGCAGCAAAGGAGGACTAGCGGGGAGAGATACGCAGTATTTT. The J gene is TRBJ2-3, the V gene TRBV21-1; the table assigns TRBD2, which was not confirmed against the DNA. TRBV21-1 is noted as a pseudogene. This CDR3 comprises 16 residues.

In this sample, this clonotype turned up many times. The rearrangement uses TRBV5-1 and TRBJ2-2; 8 nucleotides match TRBD1. Germline V gene data show CDR1 as SGHRS and CDR2 as YFSETQ. This CDR3 contains 16 residues. V was clipped by 4 bases and J by 6 bases; unmatched bases: 11. In DNA, the CDR3 is TGCGCCAGCAGCCCCACCTATAACAGGGGGTCCGGGGAGCTGTTTTTT. Translating gives CASSPTYNRGSGELFF. Combining the CDR3 with reference TRBV5-1 and TRBJ2-2 gives the whole variable domain KAGVTQTPRYLIKTRGQQVTLSCSPISGHRSVSWYQQTPGQGLQFLFEYFSETQRNKGNFPGRFSGRQFSNSRSEMNVSTLELGDSALYLCASSPTYNRGSGELFFGEGSRLTVL.

This clonotype came up a few times. V and J are TRBV9 and TRBJ1-1, with D possibly being TRBD1 (5 bases). Germline V CDR1 and CDR2: SGDLS, YYNGEE. The germline V and J ends were trimmed by 7 bases and 0 bases, with 10 bases remaining between them. This CDR3 contains 13 residues. CDR3 nucleotides: TGTGCCAGCGGCGGGACGTTGAACACTGAAGCTTTCTTT. It codes for CASGGTLNTEAFF.

This clonotype showed up just a few times. This chain links TRBV6-1 with TRBJ2-6; 9 bases align to TRBD1. Germline assignment: CDR1 MNHNS and CDR2 SASEGT. J lost 3 bases, V lost 10 bases, and 10 bases had no gene match. The CDR3 covers 16 residues. This chain's CDR3 is CATTGGRQDGANVLTF. The CDR3 bases are TGTGCCACCACAGGGGGCAGACAAGATGGGGCCAACGTCCTGACTTTC.

The chain employs TRBV20-1 and TRBJ2-2, with 7 bases that match TRBD1. V lost 5 bases and J lost 4; bases outside the gene matches: 7. Per the germline V gene, CDR1 is DFQATT and CDR2 is SNEGSKA (reference sequence). This CDR3 region has 14 residues. CDR3 nucleotides: TGCAGTGCTCCCGATCGGACAGGCACCGGGGAGCTGTTTTTT. Amino acids: CSAPDRTGTGELFF.

Concerning this clonotype itself: A much larger clone sits a single nucleotide away, making a read error possible. V gene TRBV10-3 combines with J gene TRBJ2-1, with 8 bases aligning to TRBD2. The CDR3 runs 16 residues. Germline V gene lookup returns CDR1 ENHRY and CDR2 SYGVKD. This CDR3 is CAISDYSGVAGNEQLF. CDR3 in DNA: TGTGCCATCAGTGATTATAGCGGGGTGGCTGGCAATGAGCAGTTATTC.

This clonotype was seen ten or more times. The chain employs TRBV5-1 and TRBJ1-3; no reliable D call. This CDR3 spans 12 amino acids. The V gene lost 7 bases and the J gene lost 0 bases, with 5 bases spanning the gap. Germline V CDR1 and CDR2: SGHRS, YFSETQ. The CDR3 DNA reads TGCGCCAGCGGGGACTCTGGAAACACCATATATTTT. Amino acids: CASGDSGNTIYF.

At least ten counts were recorded for this clonotype. V gene TRBV6-2 or TRBV6-3 combines with J gene TRBJ1-5, with D perhaps matching TRBD1 (5 bases). Between the trimmed V and J ends, which lost 2 bases and 4 bases, there was a span of 9 bases. The V gene's germline CDR1 is MNHEY and CDR2 SVGEGT. This CDR3 has 14 amino acids. The CDR3 loop reads CASSYDRSNQPQHF. For the CDR3, the DNA is TGTGCCAGCAGTTACGACAGATCTAATCAGCCCCAGCATTTT.

This clonotype was counted a few times. The chain has TRBV7-2 and TRBJ2-3; D is ambiguous. Trimming cost V 2 bases and J 5 bases, with 11 bases left between them. The germline CDR1 and CDR2 sequences are SGHTA and FQGNSA. CDR3 length: 14 residues. The CDR3, as DNA: TGTGCCAGCAGCTTAAAGGGAACGGTAGATACGCAGTATTTT. Protein product: CASSLKGTVDTQYF.

This clonotype was seen a handful of times. The V call is TRBV7-9, the J call TRBJ1-3; D possibly corresponds to TRBD1 (5 bases). The CDR3 covers 14 residues. V lost 8 bases and J lost 1, with 12 bases in between. CDR1 SEHNR and CDR2 FQNEAQ come from the germline V gene (reference sequence). CDR3 in DNA: TGTGCCAGCCTAAAGCAGGGTTCTGGAAACACCATATATTTT. This translates into CASLKQGSGNTIYF.